Detailed here is one T cell receptor (beta chain). This clone was seen just once. Its antigen is still unknown. Base qualities are not recorded, but no much larger clone differs from it by a single base. Libraries were made using the immunoSEQ multiplex PCR assay. For the multiplex PCR, a mixture combining 60 forward primers for TCR Vbeta segments and 13 reverse primers for TCR Jbeta segments was used. Amplification of the CDR3 region of rearranged TCR beta genes was performed with a multiplex PCR assay on genomic DNA. Amplified TCR beta libraries were sequenced as 87-base-pair reads on the Illumina HiSeq System. The paper's data handling went like this. Across the 670 or so repertoires, a later analysis counted 80 million or so unique TCR beta chains, roughly 11 million of which were shared by at least two donors. Raw reads were error-corrected and collapsed into unique sequences by a nearest-neighbor algorithm in which closely related sequences were merged to remove PCR and sequencing errors. V, D and J gene segments were assigned by aligning CDR3 sequences to IMGT reference sequences. Each retained sequence needed at least a six-nucleotide match to both a V gene segment and a J gene segment. Rearrangements were classified as productive when the CDR3 lacked stop codons and remained in frame with V and J, and all other rearrangements were classified as non-productive. Following IMGT convention, CDR3 was defined as the stretch from the second conserved V-encoded cysteine to the conserved J-encoded phenylalanine. Sequences without an unambiguous match to a single V gene segment were excluded from the earlier analysis of over 500 of the donors. An earlier analysis of 450 to 650 of the donors called V segments functional above 56.7% productive rearrangements and segregating when the between-donor standard deviation exceeded 5%. A statistical classification framework was built for diagnosing cytomegalovirus status from the catalog of TCR beta chain sequences. In a later analysis, V and J genes were assigned by comparing TCR nucleotide sequences against IMGT/GENE-DB human TR gene sequences. A later analysis assigned CDR3 sequences and most-parsimonious VDJ recombination scenarios with the TCRdist pipeline. In a later analysis, each TCR beta chain was defined by its CDR3 amino acid sequence together with its V-gene family, and reads lacking a unique V-gene family were excluded. In a later analysis, around 650 highly shared, low-generation-probability nucleotide sequences were removed to address suspected cross-contamination and a sequencing artifact. In a later analysis, a clonal expansion index was calculated for each public chain from normalized within-repertoire ranks of inferred template counts. In a later analysis, generation probabilities were computed with a VDJ recombination model fitted to out-of-frame rearrangements, and the resulting probabilities were checked against IGoR. Hypergeometric tests were used in a later analysis to score TCR-TCR, TCR-HLA and TCR-CMV co-occurrence, with a repertoire-size bias correction applied to the TCR pairs. In a later analysis, false discovery rates were estimated by permuting HLA or CMV assignments 20 times. A later analysis grouped co-occurring TCRs with DBSCAN, adding TCRdist sequence similarity when clustering within HLA-allele-positive subsets. For co-occurrence clustering, repertoires with fewer than 30,000 or more than 120,000 public chains were excluded, along with roughly 5 repertoires with anomalous nucleotide sharing. TCRdb re-hosts the immuneACCESS table, in-frame sequences only. Its copies lack some clones; in the studies checked, an unresolved V gene accounts for under half of them, and the cause for the rest is not known. V and J calls and clone size are given by that table; D and trimming were obtained from the DNA. The sample table contains 150,000 or so clones; only one count was recorded for around 80% of them. Clones ranked in the top ten supply around 9% of the sample.

This specimen comes from a study of cytomegalovirus exposure and HLA in healthy donors (dated by TCRdb to the late 2010s). About the investigation overall: An earlier analysis of roughly 630 of the donors reported approximately 290 Gb of sequence data and some 120 million unique TCR beta sequences from about 180 million T cells. An early release that covered roughly 600 HLA-typed donors contained around 300 gigabases of sequencing data and 70 million to 100 million unique TCR sequences. Of the roughly 400 genotyped donors, over 65% fell in the genetic ancestry cluster associated with self-reported Caucasian donors. The study aimed to test whether signatures of past pathogen exposure could be identified by cataloging public T cell receptors. The study profiled the T cell repertoires of 500 to 800 subjects by immunosequencing and related them to cytomegalovirus serostatus. Besides the first cohort of approximately 670 subjects, a separate validation cohort made up of 120 different subjects was used. The study combined high-throughput TCR immunosequencing, statistical association of individual TCRs with disease status, and machine learning to predict cytomegalovirus infection status. To study patterns of TCR occurrence, a later analysis re-analyzed previously published TCR beta repertoires from more than 550 donors and added high-resolution HLA genotyping. The later analysis used no new phenotypic data to find candidate immune exposures, relying instead on TCR beta sequences and their occurrence across donors. An earlier analysis of roughly 580 of the donors used high-throughput TCR beta sequencing to judge whether each TCR beta V gene segment behaved as functional or pseudogenic. Alongside the repertoire data, information on donor age, sex, ethnicity and CMV serostatus was compiled. Genome-wide SNP genotypes for about three fifths of the 666 donors were used in a later genetic analysis, which treated that subset as a discovery cohort. All discovery cohort repertoires had been generated on a single sequencing platform. HLA typing covered class I and class II loci at four-digit resolution. Typing coverage differed by locus: A, B, C, DRB1 and DQB1 were typed in about 620-640 donors, DQA1 in about 500, DPA1 in approximately 610, and DPB1 in 400 to 480. Roughly 5 DR-DQ haplotypes were treated as single units for association and clustering because of strong linkage in the cohort. On average, over 200,000 unique TCR beta nucleotide sequences were sequenced per donor among a few hundred genotyped donors of the cohort, with roughly 18% of those sequences being non-productive.

The cohort comprised approximately 700 healthy bone marrow donors. All cohort members were sampled while nominally healthy, although unrecorded immune exposures were likely present. The donor tested CMV seropositive, placing the donor among the 290 or so seropositive members of the cohort. Every donor gave a peripheral blood sample, and the peripheral blood mononuclear cells from that sample were used for TCR beta sequencing. Genomic DNA extraction from the blood cell samples was performed with the Qiagen DNeasy Blood Extraction Kit. Unmatched junction bases come to 10, with V trimmed by 6 bases and J by 7 bases. The germline V gene (reference sequence) gives CDR1 as MNHEY and CDR2 as SMNVEV. Counted from cysteine to phenylalanine, this CDR3 has 15 amino acids. Only the CDR3 DNA stays, 45 bases, in frame from base 1. The paper as a whole reports these results and caveats: In a later analysis, some 18,000 TCR beta sequences were associated with specific HLA alleles at a false discovery rate of 0.05. In vitro tests confirmed that three of the cytomegalovirus-associated TCR beta chains recognize cytomegalovirus antigens. Seventeen rarely observed V segments, including chromosome 9 orphons, were excluded from the earlier analysis of about 600 of the donors because counts were too low. Assigning TCR associations to individual alleles was difficult when HLA alleles, especially DR and DQ, strongly co-occurred. A further reported finding was that TCR beta sequences accurately predicted the HLA-A and HLA-B alleles for most subjects in the first cohort. This cohort had only TCR beta chains sequenced, and the lack of alpha or paired-chain data limited which features could be detected. The authors suggested that the approach could potentially be extended to other disease states and immunological phenotypes. The classifier was reported to diagnose cytomegalovirus status with high specificity and sensitivity in both the original cohort and the validation cohort. In a later genetic analysis, fewer N-insertions in productive TCRs were reported among donors in an Asian-associated ancestry cluster than the approximately 710-donor mean. The study listed 164 TCR beta chains as associated with cytomegalovirus. HLA typing was unavailable for some donors at each locus, so association tests used only the typed subset. Correlated functional status among segregating V segments might reflect linkage disequilibrium, but an unknown experimental factor could not be ruled out. A later genetic analysis associated a missense DCLRE1C variant with V-gene and J-gene trimming of TCR beta chains, and an independent cohort replicated the association. A later analysis reported that several top co-occurrence clusters appeared linked to parvovirus B19, influenza, CMV and Epstein-Barr virus. Sequencing depth was assumed to be roughly uniform across donors in the presence/absence analyses, though that assumption may not hold. A cluster of highly shared sequence variants was judged likely to be a technical artifact of the sequencing pipeline. Most TCR sequences were observed very rarely across donors, whereas some public TCRs were present in many individuals. In an earlier analysis of some 540 of the donors, most TCR beta V segments appeared in productive rearrangements about 87% or about 30% of the time, broadly matching IMGT annotations. In a later analysis, HLA-associated TCR beta chains showed more clonal expansion and lower generation probabilities than non-associated chains that were equally common. In a later analysis, most CMV-associated TCR beta chains were found to appear HLA-restricted, with HLA associations seemingly driven largely by CMV exposure. The only immune exposure information available for the cohort was CMV serostatus. Because the 87-base-pair reads could not distinguish some IMGT-functional V segments, including TRBV6-2 and TRBV6-3, those segments were excluded. In a later analysis, TCR association rates were found to vary across HLA loci, with the most associated TCRs seen for DRB1 alleles and the fewest for HLA-C alleles.

This clonotype was sampled from a male donor in good health and CMV-seropositive. Recombination linked TRBV27 to TRBJ1-5; the central 9 bases match TRBD1. The specimen sequenced was PBMCs. The DNA is as follows: TGTGCCAGCAGCCCGCTGGGACAGGGAAGGCAGCCCCAGCATTTT. Its protein product is CASSPLGQGRQPQHF.